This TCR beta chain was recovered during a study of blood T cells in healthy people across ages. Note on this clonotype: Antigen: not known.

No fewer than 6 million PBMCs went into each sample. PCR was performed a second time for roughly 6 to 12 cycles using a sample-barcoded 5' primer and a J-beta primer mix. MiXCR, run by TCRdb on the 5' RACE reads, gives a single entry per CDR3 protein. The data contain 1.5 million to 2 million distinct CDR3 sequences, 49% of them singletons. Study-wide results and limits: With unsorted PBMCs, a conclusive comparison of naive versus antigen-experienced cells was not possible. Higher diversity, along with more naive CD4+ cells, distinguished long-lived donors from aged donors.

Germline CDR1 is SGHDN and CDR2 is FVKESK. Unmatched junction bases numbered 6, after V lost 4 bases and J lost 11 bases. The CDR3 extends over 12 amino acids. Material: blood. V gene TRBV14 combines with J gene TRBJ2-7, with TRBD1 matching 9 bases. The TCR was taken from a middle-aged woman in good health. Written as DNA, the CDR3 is TGTGCCAGCAGCCTCGGACAGGGGCGGGAGTACTTC. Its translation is CASSLGQGREYF.